Listed below are T cell receptor beta chains from one sample, sequenced in a study of regulatory dendritic cells for organ transplantation. These receptors lack a known antigen. The table came from immunoSEQ multiplex PCR; TCRdb's copy has only in-frame clones and leaves some out. The sample holds 10,000 to 15,000 clones, about nine tenths seen once. The specimen was naive CD8+ T cells from blood cultured with regulatory dendritic cells. These receptor sequences come from a human donor in good health. CDR3s include the opening cysteine and the closing phenylalanine or tryptophan. A D gene is named only where the DNA matches it firmly. Not every row has a clone size; where given, it reads once, few, many or a size class.

TRBJ2-1 | TRBV9 | - | - | CASSVTGTGVYNEQFF | TGTGCCAGCAGCGTAACCGGGACTGGGGTATACAATGAGCAGTTCTTC
TRBJ1-6 | TRBV7-6 | - | TRBD1 | CASSLHPGGNSPLHF | TGTGCCAGCAGCTTACATCCAGGGGGCAATTCACCCCTCCACTTT
TRBJ1-2 | TRBV4-1 | - | TRBD1 | CASSADRGYGYTF | TGCGCCAGCAGCGCCGACAGGGGATATGGCTACACCTTC
TRBJ1-3 | TRBV7-9 | - | TRBD1 | CASSPPRGGRAGNTIYF | TGTGCCAGCAGCCCCCCAAGAGGGGGCCGAGCTGGAAACACCATATATTTT
TRBJ2-7 | TRBV9 | - | TRBD1 | CASSVAGTGSYEQYF | TGTGCCAGCAGCGTAGCTGGGACAGGGAGCTACGAGCAGTACTTC
TRBJ2-3 | TRBV29-1 | - | - | CSVEGRAVTDTQYF | TGCAGCGTTGAGGGGAGAGCGGTAACAGATACGCAGTATTTT
TRBJ2-7 | TRBV30 | once | - | CAWSPPGPIVEQYF | TGTGCCTGGAGTCCTCCGGGACCTATTGTCGAGCAGTACTTC
TRBJ1-2 | TRBV5-6 | - | - | CASSNTLEAWDGYTF | TGTGCCAGCAGCAACACCCTTGAGGCGTGGGACGGCTACACCTTC
TRBJ1-5 | TRBV6-6 | - | TRBD1 | CASRVDRGNQPQHF | TGTGCCAGCAGAGTGGACAGGGGGAATCAGCCCCAGCATTTT
TRBJ1-2 | TRBV27 | - | TRBD1 | CASSLSRDSHGYTF | TGTGCCAGCAGTTTATCCCGGGACAGCCATGGCTACACCTTC
TRBJ2-5 | TRBV15 | - | - | CATRRLLRGQETQYF | TGTGCCACCCGCCGCCTCCTCAGGGGCCAAGAGACCCAGTACTTC
TRBJ1-1 | TRBV5-4 | - | - | CASSLSENTEAFF | TGTGCCAGCAGCTTGTCGGAGAACACTGAAGCTTTCTTT
TRBJ2-7 | TRBV6-5 | - | - | CASGVPYYEQYF | TGTGCCAGCGGTGTCCCGTACTACGAGCAGTACTTC
TRBJ1-2 | TRBV27 | - | TRBD1 | CASRQGQVRTGHGYTF | TGTGCCAGCAGACAAGGTCAGGTTCGGACAGGCCATGGCTACACCTTC
TRBJ1-1 | TRBV15 | - | - | CATSRDRAGEAFF | TGTGCCACCAGCAGAGATCGTGCGGGGGAAGCTTTCTTT
TRBJ2-3 | TRBV6-6 | - | TRBD2 | CASSYATSGRDTQYF | TGTGCCAGCAGTTACGCAACTAGCGGGAGAGATACGCAGTATTTT
TRBJ2-3 | TRBV4-3 | - | - | CASSQEHEGSDTQYF | TGCGCCAGCAGCCAAGAGCACGAGGGGTCGGATACGCAGTATTTT
TRBJ2-6 | TRBV9 | - | - | CASGSFSGANVLTF | TGTGCCAGCGGCAGTTTCTCTGGGGCCAACGTCCTGACTTTC
TRBJ1-2 | TRBV27 | - | TRBD1 | CASSSGTGNRGYTF | TGTGCCAGCAGCTCCGGGACAGGGAATCGGGGCTACACCTTC
TRBJ2-7 | TRBV2 | - | - | CASVGTTYEQYF | TGTGCCAGCGTTGGAACGACCTACGAGCAGTACTTC
TRBJ1-1 | TRBV6-5 | - | - | CASWLWGGNTEAFF | TGTGCCAGTTGGCTTTGGGGGGGTAACACTGAAGCTTTCTTT
TRBJ1-6 | TRBV27 | - | TRBD1 | CASRRPINRGLSYNSPLHF | TGTGCCAGCAGGCGACCGATTAACAGGGGGCTCTCCTATAATTCACCCCTCCACTTT
TRBJ2-3 | TRBV11-2 | - | TRBD2 | CASASGSPYTQYF | TGTGCCAGCGCTAGCGGGAGTCCCTATACGCAGTATTTT
TRBJ2-7 | TRBV5-1 | - | TRBD1 | CASSTRTGGQAYEQYF | TGCGCCAGCAGCACGCGCACAGGGGGCCAGGCCTACGAGCAGTACTTC
TRBJ2-7 | TRBV7-3 | - | TRBD1 | CASSSSSRDSIYEQYF | TGTGCCAGCAGCTCCAGTTCTCGGGACAGTATCTACGAGCAGTACTTC
TRBJ1-5 | TRBV7-8 | few | - | CASSLRHPDQPQHF | TGTGCCAGCAGCTTAAGGCACCCTGATCAGCCCCAGCATTTT
TRBJ2-1 | TRBV29-1 | - | TRBD2 | CSVDLGLAGDMDEQFF | TGCAGCGTTGACCTGGGACTAGCGGGGGATATGGATGAGCAGTTCTTC
TRBJ2-7 | TRBV27 | - | - | CASSLSRAGVGLQQYF | TGTGCCAGCAGTTTATCTCGGGCAGGGGTCGGCCTACAGCAGTACTTC
TRBJ2-7 | TRBV6-1 | - | - | CASGWFRQEEQYF | TGTGCCAGCGGATGGTTTAGGCAGGAAGAGCAGTACTTC
TRBJ1-5 | TRBV4-2 | - | - | CASSPEGPNQPQHF | TGTGCCAGCAGCCCAGAGGGCCCAAATCAGCCCCAGCATTTT
TRBJ2-3 | TRBV4-3 | - | TRBD2 | CASSQDRGTSGTTDTQYF | TGCGCCAGCAGCCAAGATCGGGGGACTAGCGGGACCACAGATACGCAGTATTTT
TRBJ2-2 | TRBV11-3 | - | TRBD2 | CASSKGLAASYSYTTGELFF | TGTGCCAGCAGCAAGGGACTAGCGGCTTCCTACTCTTACACCACCGGGGAGCTGTTTTTT
TRBJ2-7 | TRBV18 | - | - | CASSPAGESEQYF | TGTGCCAGCTCACCGGCAGGGGAGAGCGAGCAGTACTTC
TRBJ2-5 | TRBV7-6 | - | - | CASSSVGAQETQYF | TGTGCCAGCAGCTCGGTGGGGGCTCAAGAGACCCAGTACTTC
TRBJ2-3 | TRBV15 | - | - | CATSRGGDTDTQYF | TGTGCCACCAGCAGAGGGGGGGACACAGATACGCAGTATTTT
TRBJ1-6 | TRBV9 | - | - | CASSALEGLGNNSPLHF | TGTGCCAGCAGCGCTCTCGAAGGGCTCGGGAATAATTCACCCCTCCACTTT
TRBJ2-1 | TRBV28 | - | TRBD1 | CASSSIGQGRDDEQFF | TGTGCCAGCAGTTCCATCGGACAGGGTAGGGACGATGAGCAGTTCTTC
TRBJ1-1 | TRBV27 | - | - | CASSVSYGERFEAFF | TGTGCCAGCAGTGTCTCATATGGGGAACGATTTGAAGCTTTCTTT
TRBJ1-2 | TRBV28 | few | - | CASSASEGRGYTF | TGTGCCAGCAGTGCTTCTGAGGGGCGCGGCTACACCTTC
TRBJ2-7 | TRBV15 | - | TRBD1 | CATSRDLGQVNSYEQYF | TGTGCCACCAGCAGAGATCTAGGACAGGTGAATTCCTACGAGCAGTACTTC
TRBJ2-1 | TRBV7-9 | - | - | CASSLVAKYNEQFF | TGTGCCAGCAGCTTAGTAGCTAAATACAATGAGCAGTTCTTC
TRBJ2-7 | TRBV28 | - | - | CASSSQAWAIRGQYF | TGTGCCAGCAGTTCACAGGCTTGGGCTATACGAGGGCAGTACTTC
TRBJ1-2 | TRBV18 | few | - | CASSPESSGEYGYTF | TGTGCCAGCTCACCAGAGAGCAGTGGAGAATATGGCTACACCTTC
TRBJ2-1 | TRBV5-4 | - | - | CASSLGWGNEQFF | TGTGCTAGCAGCTTGGGGTGGGGGAATGAGCAGTTCTTC
TRBJ2-5 | TRBV28 | once | TRBD1 | CASSIPPGQGRETQYF | TGTGCCAGCAGCATACCCCCGGGACAGGGTAGAGAGACCCAGTACTTC
TRBJ2-1 | TRBV5-4 | - | TRBD2 | CATQAGPPGNEQFF | TGTGCCACGCAAGCGGGACCCCCCGGAAATGAGCAGTTCTTC
TRBJ1-1 | TRBV6-5 | - | - | CASSYFFGGTEAFF | TGTGCCAGCAGTTACTTTTTCGGGGGCACTGAAGCTTTCTTT
TRBJ1-2 | TRBV5-4 | - | TRBD1 | CASSFGTVSYGYTF | TGTGCCAGCAGCTTCGGGACAGTTAGCTATGGCTACACCTTC
TRBJ2-5 | TRBV9 | - | - | CASSQFQSQETQYF | TGTGCCAGCAGCCAGTTCCAGAGTCAAGAGACCCAGTACTTC
TRBJ1-5 | TRBV28 | few | - | CASSLGYISNQPQHF | TGTGCCAGCAGTTTAGGTTACATTAGCAATCAGCCCCAGCATTTT
TRBJ2-7 | TRBV7-8 | once | - | CASSLRSVSEQYF | TGTGCCAGCAGTCTTAGATCAGTATCCGAGCAGTACTTC
TRBJ2-2 | TRBV30 | - | - | CAWSVVTGELFF | TGTGCCTGGAGTGTCGTCACCGGGGAGCTGTTTTTT